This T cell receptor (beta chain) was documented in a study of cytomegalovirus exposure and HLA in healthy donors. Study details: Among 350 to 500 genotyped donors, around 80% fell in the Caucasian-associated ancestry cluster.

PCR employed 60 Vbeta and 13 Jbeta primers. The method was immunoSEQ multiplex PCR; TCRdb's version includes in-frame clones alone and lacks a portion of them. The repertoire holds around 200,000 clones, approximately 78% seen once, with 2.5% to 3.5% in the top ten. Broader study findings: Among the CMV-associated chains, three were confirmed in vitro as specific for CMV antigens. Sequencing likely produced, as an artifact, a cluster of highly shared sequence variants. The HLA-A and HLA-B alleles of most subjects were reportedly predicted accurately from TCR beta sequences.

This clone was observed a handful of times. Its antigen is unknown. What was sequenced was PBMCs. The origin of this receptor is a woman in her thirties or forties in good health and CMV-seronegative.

The DNA of the CDR3 is TGTGCCAGCAGTGAAATAGGACAGGTTGACACTGAAGCTTTCTTT. This gives the protein CASSEIGQVDTEAFF. The rearrangement uses TRBV6-1 and TRBJ1-1; 7 bases map to TRBD1. Losses at the gene ends were 2 bases for V and 3 bases for J; bases not matched to a gene: 6. This CDR3 has 15 residues. Germline V CDR1 and CDR2: MNHNS, SASEGT.